This TCR beta chain was obtained from a study of shared clonotypes between healthy human individuals. For this clone: Its antigen remains unidentified.

Repertoires were generated with immunoSEQ multiplex PCR, while TCRdb's copy carries only in-frame clones and drops some. The sample records 1,500,000 or so clones, 98% being singletons. V dropped 2 bases and J dropped 2 bases, with 9 bases sitting between them. The CDR3 is 14 residues long. CDR1 is SQVTM, CDR2 ANQGSEA, per germline. Notes on the study in general: Depth of sequencing was expected to influence donor clonotype sharing.

Sequenced material: naive CD4+ T cells sorted from blood. Subset described: CD45RA+ positively selected. The rearrangement links TRBV29-1 to TRBJ1-4; D gene unclear. The receptor was isolated from a young man in good health. The CDR3 DNA follows: TGCAGCGTTGAACCCGCTGGGACTAATGAAAAACTGTTTTTT. Translation: CSVEPAGTNEKLFF.